These 23 T cell receptor beta chains were sequenced from one sample in a study of T cell responses to AZD1222 COVID-19 vaccine. Clones were read by immunoSEQ multiplex PCR, and TCRdb kept only the in-frame ones, dropping some. The table records around 120,000 clones, about 85% of them present only once. This specimen was peripheral blood, taken on day 0 of AZD1222 vaccination. The receptors derive from an adult in good health.

The chain links TRBV19 to TRBJ1-2; D may be TRBD1 (5 bases). Trimming removed 5 bases at V and 8 bases at J, with 12 bases between. This CDR3 has 12 amino acids. Germline lookup yields CDR1 LNHDA and CDR2 SQIVND (reference sequence). The CDR3 reads CASSATEIGYTF. For the CDR3, the DNA is TGTGCCAGTAGTGCGACAGAAATCGGCTACACCTTC.

The chain links TRBV7-9 to TRBJ2-3; D gene unclear. The CDR3 consists of 18 residues. The ends were cut back, 5 bases at V and 0 bases at J, with 21 bases in the middle. Germline-derived CDR1 and CDR2 are SEHNR and FQNEAQ (reference sequence). CDR3 sequence: CASSPKIKTVTSTDTQYF. CDR3 coding DNA: TGTGCCAGCAGCCCTAAAATTAAAACAGTGACTAGCACAGATACGCAGTATTTT.

This clone has a single count. The rearrangement links TRBV30 to TRBJ1-4; no definite D call. This CDR3 has 13 amino acids. V was cut by 4 bases and J by 0 bases, with 6 bases left in between. Looked up from germline, CDR1 is GTSNPN and CDR2 is SVGIG (reference sequence). The CDR3 here is CAWNRATNEKLFF. CDR3 in DNA: TGTGCCTGGAACCGGGCAACTAATGAAAAACTGTTTTTT. Filled out from reference TRBV30 and TRBJ1-4, the complete variable domain reads SQTIHQWPATLVQPVGSPLSLECTVEGTSNPNLYWYRQAAGRGLQLLFYSVGIGQISSEVPQNLSASRPQDRQFILSSKKLLLSDSGFYLCAWNRATNEKLFFGSGTQLSVL.

This clone is a singleton in its sample. J is TRBJ1-2 and V is TRBV6-1; a weak D match, TRBD1 (5 bases). This CDR3 region has 13 residues. CDR1 is MNHNS and CDR2 is SASEGT in the germline V gene. Deletions cut 2 bases from V and 5 bases from J, with 9 bases between. The CDR3 DNA is TGTGCCAGCAGTGAATCAGGGCCGTATGGCTACACCTTC. Translating it yields CASSESGPYGYTF.

The chain joins TRBV12-3 or TRBV12-4 to TRBJ2-2; D uncertain. The CDR3 loop spans 12 amino acids. The ends were cut back, 6 bases at V and 7 bases at J, with 9 bases in the middle. The CDR3 reads CASRIGSGELFF. The CDR3 DNA reads as TGTGCCAGCAGAATAGGAAGCGGGGAGCTGTTTTTT.

In this sample, this clone turned up a few times. J is TRBJ2-7 and V is TRBV5-5; 10 bases are a match to TRBD1. V lost 4 bases and J lost 5; bases outside the gene matches: 12. The CDR3 sequence is 16 residues long. Germline CDR1 is SGHKS and CDR2 is YYEKEE (reference sequence). CDR3 sequence: CASSPLSGQGHHEQYF. DNA of the CDR3: TGTGCCAGCAGCCCTCTGTCGGGACAGGGGCACCACGAGCAGTACTTC.

This clone was seen a single time. The J gene is TRBJ1-5, the V gene TRBV3-1 (or the pseudogene TRBV3-2); D call uncertain. V lost 1 base to trimming and J lost 11 bases, with 12 bases between them. CDR3 length: 13 residues. Germline values: CDR1 LGHDT, CDR2 YNNKEL (reference sequence). CDR3 protein: CASSQVLNTAQHF. CDR3 DNA sequence: TGTGCCAGCAGCCAAGTTCTAAATACGGCCCAGCATTTT.

The genes are TRBV29-1 and TRBJ1-1; possible D gene TRBD1, 5 bases. The germline V and J ends were trimmed by 8 bases and 4 bases, with 14 bases remaining between them. Per germline, CDR1 SQVTM and CDR2 ANQGSEA. The CDR3 has 12 amino acids. CDR3 loop: CSYRSGGTEAFF. The CDR3 DNA is TGCAGCTACAGGTCGGGGGGCACTGAAGCTTTCTTT.

The V gene is TRBV7-2, the J gene TRBJ2-3, with 9 nucleotides matching TRBD2. CDR3 length equals 15 residues. CDR1 is SGHTA, CDR2 FQGNSA, per germline. V was clipped by 0 bases and J by 6 bases; unmatched bases: 4. The CDR3 DNA reads as TGTGCCAGCAGCTTAGCTCTAGCGGGGCGGGATACGCAGTATTTT. It yields the protein CASSLALAGRDTQYF.

This sequence joins TRBV7-9 and TRBJ2-5; D is possibly TRBD2 (6 bases). This CDR3 spans 13 amino acids. V lost 4 bases and J lost 2, with 8 bases in between. From germline, CDR1 is SEHNR and CDR2 FQNEAQ (reference sequence). The CDR3 DNA reads as TGTGCCAGCAGCTCCCGGGGGCAAGAGACCCAGTACTTC. Its protein is CASSSRGQETQYF.

This clone appeared a single time. The chain is built from TRBV28 and TRBJ1-6; D is uncertain. Germline loops: CDR1 MDHEN, CDR2 SYDVKM. V was pared by 4 bases and J by 9 bases, with 7 bases between. The CDR3 has 12 residues. CDR3 in amino acids: CASSSPPSPLHF. The CDR3 region has the DNA TGTGCCAGCAGTTCCCCCCCTTCACCCCTCCACTTT.

The J gene is TRBJ1-5, the V gene TRBV6-5, with D possibly matching TRBD1 (6 bases). The CDR3 has 13 residues. Germline V gives CDR1 MNHEY, CDR2 SVGAGI. V was cut by 6 bases and J by 3 bases, with 9 bases left in between. CDR3 residues: CASSGQPNQPQHF. The DNA of the CDR3 is TGTGCCAGCAGCGGACAGCCCAATCAGCCCCAGCATTTT.

The table lists this clone with a count of one. V is TRBV6-5 and J is TRBJ2-7, with TRBD1 matching over 7 bases. The V segment lost 5 bases and the J segment 0 bases; nucleotides outside the gene matches: 1. The CDR3 runs 13 residues. Germline-derived CDR1 and CDR2 are MNHEY and SVGAGI. The CDR3 loop reads CASSRQGSYEQYF. CDR3 DNA sequence: TGTGCCAGCAGTCGACAGGGCTCCTACGAGCAGTACTTC.

V usage is TRBV3-1 (or the pseudogene TRBV3-2) and J usage is TRBJ2-5, with a possible D match to TRBD1 (6 bases). From germline, CDR1 is LGHDT and CDR2 YNNKEL (reference sequence). The CDR3 contains 14 residues. V was clipped by 2 bases and J by 6 bases, with 13 bases between them. The CDR3 nucleotides read TGTGCCAGCAGCCAACGGACAGTGGAGAAGACCCAGTACTTC. Translation: CASSQRTVEKTQYF.

The CDR3 is CASSANRGNTEAFF. The CDR3 DNA reads as TGTGCCAGCTCAGCCAACAGGGGGAACACTGAAGCTTTCTTT. The chain has TRBV18 and TRBJ1-1, with 7 bases fitting TRBD1. Germline lookup yields CDR1 KGHSH and CDR2 LQKENI. Trimming took 5 bases from V and 1 from J; bases not matched to a gene: 4. The CDR3 has 14 amino acids.

The chain employs TRBV28 and TRBJ2-3; D perhaps matches TRBD1 (6 bases). The germline V gene encodes CDR1 MDHEN and CDR2 SYDVKM. V was pared by 3 bases and J by 2 bases, with 12 bases between. This CDR3 is 15 amino acids long. CDR3 sequence: CASSLDRMFTDTQYF. As DNA, the CDR3 is TGTGCCAGCAGTTTGGACAGAATGTTCACAGATACGCAGTATTTT.

The rearrangement uses TRBV15 and TRBJ2-5, with 11 bases matching TRBD2. CDR1 LNHNV and CDR2 YYDKDF come from the germline V gene (reference sequence). V was clipped by 9 bases and J by 0 bases; unmatched bases: 3. The CDR3 length is 14 residues. The CDR3 reads CATTSGANQETQYF. Written as DNA, the CDR3 is TGTGCCACGACTAGCGGGGCGAACCAAGAGACCCAGTACTTC.

J is TRBJ1-4 and V is TRBV2; D call uncertain. The CDR3 loop spans 13 amino acids. V was pared by 4 bases and J by 8 bases, with 11 bases between. Germline V gives CDR1 SNHLY, CDR2 FYNNEI. The CDR3 region has the DNA TGTGCCAGCAGTGGGAGGTCGTACGAAAAACTGTTTTTT. This encodes CASSGRSYEKLFF.

V and J are TRBV29-1 and TRBJ2-1; D is uncertain. CDR3 length: 14 amino acids. V was shortened by 4 bases and J by 6 bases, with 16 bases between the two germline ends. From germline, CDR1 is SQVTM and CDR2 ANQGSEA. The CDR3 DNA follows: TGCAGCGTTGTTCCAAGGGAAGGTTTCAATGAGCAGTTCTTC. This sequence encodes CSVVPREGFNEQFF.

V and J are TRBV15 and TRBJ2-6; 9 bases line up with TRBD1. The CDR3 totals 16 residues. Germline CDR1 LNHNV, CDR2 YYDKDF (reference sequence). V gave up 3 bases and J gave up 3 bases; unmatched junction bases: 3. CDR3 region: CATSSDRGSGANVLTF. CDR3 bases: TGTGCCACCAGCAGTGACAGGGGGAGTGGGGCCAACGTCCTGACTTTC.

This clone was seen only a few times. This rearrangement joins TRBV5-1 to TRBJ1-2; maybe TRBD1 (5 bases). This CDR3 spans 16 amino acids. Germline CDR1 SGHRS, CDR2 YFSETQ. V lost 0 bases to trimming and J lost 0 bases, with 12 bases between them. The CDR3 DNA reads TGCGCCAGCAGCTTGGAAGGGGAGATCCCTAACTATGGCTACACCTTC. The encoded protein is CASSLEGEIPNYGYTF.

The chain recombines TRBV5-1 with TRBJ2-7; 7 positions agree with TRBD2. This CDR3 is built from 15 residues. J was trimmed by 5 bases and V by 4 bases; bases with no gene match: 12. Germline V gives CDR1 SGHRS, CDR2 YFSETQ. CDR3 in DNA: TGCGCCAGCAGCAAAACGGGGGGATGGCCCCACGAGCAGTACTTC. Translating gives CASSKTGGWPHEQYF.

The rearrangement links TRBV6-5 to TRBJ2-7, with 9 nucleotides matching TRBD1. The junction had 4 bases not matched to a gene; V was cut back by 5 bases and J by 2 bases. The V gene's germline CDR1 is MNHEY and CDR2 SVGAGI. This CDR3 region has 14 residues. CDR3 sequence reads: CASSRDREAYEQYF. The CDR3 region has the DNA TGTGCCAGCAGTCGGGACAGGGAAGCCTACGAGCAGTACTTC.